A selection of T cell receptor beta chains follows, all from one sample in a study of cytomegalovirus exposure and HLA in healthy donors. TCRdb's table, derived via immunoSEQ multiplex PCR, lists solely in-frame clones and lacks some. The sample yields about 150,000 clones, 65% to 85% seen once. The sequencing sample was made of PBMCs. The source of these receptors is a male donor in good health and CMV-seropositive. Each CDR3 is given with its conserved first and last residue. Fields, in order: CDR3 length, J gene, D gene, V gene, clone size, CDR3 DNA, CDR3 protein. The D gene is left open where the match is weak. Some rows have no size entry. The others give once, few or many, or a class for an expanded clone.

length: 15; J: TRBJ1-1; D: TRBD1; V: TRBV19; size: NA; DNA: TGTGCCAGTAGTATGCAGGGGGCAAGGAACACTGAAGCTTTCTTT; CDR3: CASSMQGARNTEAFF
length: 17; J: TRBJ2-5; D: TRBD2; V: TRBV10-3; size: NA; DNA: TGTGCCATCAGTGAGTCAAGTCTAGCGGGAGGTCAGGAGACCCAGTACTTC; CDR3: CAISESSLAGGQETQYF
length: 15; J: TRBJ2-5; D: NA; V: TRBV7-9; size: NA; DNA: TGTGCCAGTGTAGCCGGCGGCGAGCCCCGAGAGACCCAGTACTTC; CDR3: CASVAGGEPRETQYF
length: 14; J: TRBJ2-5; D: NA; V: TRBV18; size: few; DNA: TGTGCCAGCTCACCACCGTCCTCCTTGGAGACCCAGTACTTC; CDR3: CASSPPSSLETQYF
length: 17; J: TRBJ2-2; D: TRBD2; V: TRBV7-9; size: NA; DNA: TGTGCCAGCAGCTTCCCTCAGCGCGGGAGGGCCACCGGGGAGCTGTTTTTT; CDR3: CASSFPQRGRATGELFF
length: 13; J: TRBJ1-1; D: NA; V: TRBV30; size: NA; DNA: TGTGCCTGGAACGTCAGGGAAGGCACTGAAGCTTTCTTT; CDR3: CAWNVREGTEAFF
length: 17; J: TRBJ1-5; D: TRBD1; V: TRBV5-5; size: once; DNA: TGTGCCAGCAGCTTGGCCCCTGGGACAGGAGGCAATCAGCCCCAGCATTTT; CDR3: CASSLAPGTGGNQPQHF
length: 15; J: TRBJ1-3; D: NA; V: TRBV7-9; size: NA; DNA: TGTGCCAGCAGCTCCCCCCGGGGGGCAGAAAACACCATATATTTT; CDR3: CASSSPRGAENTIYF
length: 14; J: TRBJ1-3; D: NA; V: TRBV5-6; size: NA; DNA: TGTGCCAGCAGCGAGAACAGAGCTGGAAACACCATATATTTT; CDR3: CASSENRAGNTIYF
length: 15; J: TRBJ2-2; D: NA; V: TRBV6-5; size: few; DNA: TGTGCCAGCAGACCCGGGACAAGGGAGACCGGGGAGCTGTTTTTT; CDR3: CASRPGTRETGELFF
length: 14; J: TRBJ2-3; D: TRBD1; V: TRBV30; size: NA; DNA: TGTGCCTGGAGTCGGGGACAGGGATCAGATACGCAGTATTTT; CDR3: CAWSRGQGSDTQYF
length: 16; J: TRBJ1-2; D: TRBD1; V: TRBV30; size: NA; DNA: TGTGCCTGGATGTTCGGACAGGGCTTGCGAGGGGATGGCTACACCTTC; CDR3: CAWMFGQGLRGDGYTF
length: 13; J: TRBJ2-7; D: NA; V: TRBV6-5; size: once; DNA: TGTGCCAGCAGTTACGGGCAGGATCGCGAGCAGTACTTC; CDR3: CASSYGQDREQYF
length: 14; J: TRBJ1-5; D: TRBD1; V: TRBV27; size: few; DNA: TGTGCCAGCAGTTCCGGACAGGGGCGTCCCCAGGAGCATTTT; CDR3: CASSSGQGRPQEHF
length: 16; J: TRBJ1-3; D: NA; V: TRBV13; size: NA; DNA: TGTGCTAGCAGCTTATCGGAGACTAACTCTGGAAACACCATATATTTT; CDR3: CASSLSETNSGNTIYF
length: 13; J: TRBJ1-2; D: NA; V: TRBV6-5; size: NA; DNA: TGTGCCAGCAGCAATCAGGGGTACTATGGCTACACCTTC; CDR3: CASSNQGYYGYTF
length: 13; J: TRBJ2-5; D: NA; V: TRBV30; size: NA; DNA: TGTGCCTGGAGTCCCTCAGACACGGAGACCCAGTACTTC; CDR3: CAWSPSDTETQYF
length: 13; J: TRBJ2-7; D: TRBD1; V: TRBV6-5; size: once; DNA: TGTGCCAGCAGTCGGACAGGGCGCTACGAGCAGTACTTC; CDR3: CASSRTGRYEQYF
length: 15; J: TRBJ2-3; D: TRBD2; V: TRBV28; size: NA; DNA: TGTGCCAGCAGTAGAGCGGGAGGGCCCACAGATACGCAGTATTTT; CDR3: CASSRAGGPTDTQYF
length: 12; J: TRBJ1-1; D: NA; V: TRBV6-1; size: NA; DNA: TGTGCCAGCAGCAAGTCAGCAGGGGAAGCTTTCTTT; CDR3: CASSKSAGEAFF
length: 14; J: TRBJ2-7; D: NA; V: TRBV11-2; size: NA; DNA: TGTGCCAGCAGCTACCCCCCAGGGGGGCCCGAGCAGTACTTC; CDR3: CASSYPPGGPEQYF
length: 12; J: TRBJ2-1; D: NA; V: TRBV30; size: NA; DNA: TGTGCCTGGAGTGTCGGTATAGATGAGCAGTTCTTC; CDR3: CAWSVGIDEQFF
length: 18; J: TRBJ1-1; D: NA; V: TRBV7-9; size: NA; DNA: TGTTCCAGCAGCCTATTCGGGGTTGGTGGCCTTTCGAACACTGAAGCTTTCTTT; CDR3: CSSSLFGVGGLSNTEAFF
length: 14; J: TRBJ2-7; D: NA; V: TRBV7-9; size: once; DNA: TGTTCCAGCAGCGCGATTGGACAAGTCCACGAGCAGTACTTC; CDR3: CSSSAIGQVHEQYF
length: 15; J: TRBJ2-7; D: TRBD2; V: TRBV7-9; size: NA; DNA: TGTTCCAGCAGCTACACTAGCGGCTTTTCCTACGAGCAGTACTTC; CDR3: CSSSYTSGFSYEQYF
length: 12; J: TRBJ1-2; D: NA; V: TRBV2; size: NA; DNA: TGTGCCAGCAGTGAAGCGCTGGGCGGCTACACCTTC; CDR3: CASSEALGGYTF
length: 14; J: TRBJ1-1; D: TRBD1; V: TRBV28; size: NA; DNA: TGTGCCAGCACTTCTCCTACAGGGGACACTGAAGCTTTCTTT; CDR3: CASTSPTGDTEAFF
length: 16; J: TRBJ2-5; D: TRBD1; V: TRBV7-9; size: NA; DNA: TGTGCCAGCAGCTTAGCGATAGGGACAGGGGAAGAGACCCAGTACTTC; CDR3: CASSLAIGTGEETQYF
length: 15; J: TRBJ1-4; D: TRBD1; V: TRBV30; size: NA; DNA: TGTGCCTGGGGAATTCCGGGACAGGGGAATGAAAAACTGTTTTTT; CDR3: CAWGIPGQGNEKLFF
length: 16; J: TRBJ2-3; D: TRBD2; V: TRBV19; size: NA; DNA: TGTGCCAGTAGTAGGGCTAGCGGGAGGTATAGAGATACGCAGTATTTT; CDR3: CASSRASGRYRDTQYF
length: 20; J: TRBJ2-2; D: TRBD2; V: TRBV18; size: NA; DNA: TGTGCCAGCTCCCCGGAGACCCTCGGACTAGCGGGAACGAACACCGGGGAGCTGTTTTTT; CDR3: CASSPETLGLAGTNTGELFF
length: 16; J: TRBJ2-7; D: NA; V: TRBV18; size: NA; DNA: TGTGCCAGCTCACCACCTTTCGGGGAAAATGGCTACGAGCAGTACTTC; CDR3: CASSPPFGENGYEQYF
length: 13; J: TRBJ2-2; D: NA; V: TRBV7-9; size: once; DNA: TGTGCCAGCAGCCGAGACACCACCGGGGAGCTGTTTTTT; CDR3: CASSRDTTGELFF
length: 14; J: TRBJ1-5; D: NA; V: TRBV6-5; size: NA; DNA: TGTGCCAGCGGCGACAGTGATAGCAATCAGCCCCAGCATTTT; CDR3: CASGDSDSNQPQHF
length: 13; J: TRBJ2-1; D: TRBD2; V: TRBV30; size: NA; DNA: TGTGCCTGGAGTATGCCTCCCGGGGGGGGGCAGTTCTTC; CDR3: CAWSMPPGGGQFF
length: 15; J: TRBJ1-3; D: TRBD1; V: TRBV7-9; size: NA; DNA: TGTGCCAGCAGCTGGACAGGCTTCTCTGGAAACACCATATATTTT; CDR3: CASSWTGFSGNTIYF
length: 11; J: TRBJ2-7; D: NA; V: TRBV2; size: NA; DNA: TGTGCCAGCAAATACGGGTACGAGCAGTACTTC; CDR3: CASKYGYEQYF
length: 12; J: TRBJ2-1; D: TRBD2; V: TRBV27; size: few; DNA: TGTGCCCCCGGGCGGGAGTACAATGAGCAGTTCTTC; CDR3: CAPGREYNEQFF
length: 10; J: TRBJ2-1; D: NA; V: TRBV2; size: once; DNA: TGTGCCAGCCGTTACAATGAGCAGTTCTTC; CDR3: CASRYNEQFF
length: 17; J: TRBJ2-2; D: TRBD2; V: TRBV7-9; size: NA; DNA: TGTGCCAGCAGCTTAGGTAGCGGGAGGCCTAACACCGGGGAGCTGTTTTTT; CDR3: CASSLGSGRPNTGELFF
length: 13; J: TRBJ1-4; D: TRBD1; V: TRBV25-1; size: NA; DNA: TGTGCCAGCAGCCAGGGGGAAGGCGAAAAACTGTTTTTT; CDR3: CASSQGEGEKLFF
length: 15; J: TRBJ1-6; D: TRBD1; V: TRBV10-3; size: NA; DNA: TGTGCCATCAGTGAGTTCGGACAGGGGAATTCACCCCTCCACTTT; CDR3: CAISEFGQGNSPLHF
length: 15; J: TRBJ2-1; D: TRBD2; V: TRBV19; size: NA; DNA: TGTGCCAGTAGCTTACTAGCGGAGATCAACAATGAGCAGTTCTTC; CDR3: CASSLLAEINNEQFF
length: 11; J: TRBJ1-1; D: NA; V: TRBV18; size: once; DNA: TGTGCCAGCGCCGAGGGTAGTGAAGCTTTCTTT; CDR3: CASAEGSEAFF
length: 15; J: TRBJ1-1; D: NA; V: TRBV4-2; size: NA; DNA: TGTGCCAGCAGCCAAGGCCGACAGACAGCCACTGAAGCTTTCTTT; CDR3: CASSQGRQTATEAFF